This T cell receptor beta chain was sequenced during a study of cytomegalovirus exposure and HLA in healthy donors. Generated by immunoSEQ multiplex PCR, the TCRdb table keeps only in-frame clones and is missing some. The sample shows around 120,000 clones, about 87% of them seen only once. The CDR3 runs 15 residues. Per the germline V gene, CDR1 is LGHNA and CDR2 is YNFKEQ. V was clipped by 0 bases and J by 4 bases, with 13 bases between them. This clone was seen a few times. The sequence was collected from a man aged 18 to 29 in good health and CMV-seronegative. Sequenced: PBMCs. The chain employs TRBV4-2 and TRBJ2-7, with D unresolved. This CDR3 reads CASSQDRSFGYEQYF. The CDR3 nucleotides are TGTGCCAGCAGCCAAGATAGGAGTTTCGGTTACGAGCAGTACTTC.